This T cell receptor (beta chain) was sequenced in a study of spatial heterogeneity in lung cancer. Whole-study findings and limits: In tumors, expanded intratumoral alpha and beta TCR counts tracked mutation counts.

The time point here: sample taken at primary tumor resection. The authors sequenced whole RNA from tumor, nontumor lung or frozen PBMC without sorting. This CDR3 has 13 residues. Germline CDR1 MNHEY, CDR2 SVGAGI. V dropped 5 bases and J dropped 3; count of bases not matched to a gene: 2. This clonotype was seen ten or more times. The antigen is undetermined. A unique molecular identifier was carried by every single TCR cDNA molecule. Each CDR3 protein is one row after TCRdb ran MiXCR on the 5' RACE reads. The sample has some 7,800 distinct CDR3 sequences; 5.4% are singletons. This chain uses TRBV6-5 with TRBJ1-1; TRBD1 aligns across 8 bases. The clonotype comes from a male donor with early-stage non-small cell lung cancer. Specimen: lung tumor tissue, collected at surgery. The CDR3 sequence: CASSQQGDTEAFF. The CDR3 DNA reads as TGTGCCAGCAGTCAACAGGGGGACACTGAAGCTTTCTTT.